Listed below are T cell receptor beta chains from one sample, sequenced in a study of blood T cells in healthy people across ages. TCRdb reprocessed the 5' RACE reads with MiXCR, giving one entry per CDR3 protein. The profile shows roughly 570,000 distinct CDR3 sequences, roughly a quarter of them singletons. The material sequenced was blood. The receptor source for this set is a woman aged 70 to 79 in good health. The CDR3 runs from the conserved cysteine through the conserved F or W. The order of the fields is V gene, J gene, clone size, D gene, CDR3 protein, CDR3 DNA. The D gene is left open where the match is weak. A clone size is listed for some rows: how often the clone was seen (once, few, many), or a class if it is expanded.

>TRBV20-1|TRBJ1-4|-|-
CSARESIPRELFF
TGCAGTGCTAGAGAGAGCATTCCTCGGGAACTGTTTTTT
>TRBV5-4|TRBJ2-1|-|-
CASSIDSSSYNEQFF
TGTGCCAGCAGCATAGACAGTAGCTCCTACAATGAGCAGTTCTTC
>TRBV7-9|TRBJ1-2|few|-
CASSRDSDYGYTF
TGTGCCAGCAGCCGAGACAGCGATTATGGCTACACCTTC
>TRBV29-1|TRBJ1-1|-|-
CSVVAGLRLNTEAFF
TGCAGCGTTGTCGCGGGTTTGAGACTGAACACTGAAGCTTTCTTT
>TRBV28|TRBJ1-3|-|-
CASRSRQQGFSGNTIYF
TGTGCCAGCAGGTCCCGACAACAGGGCTTTTCTGGAAACACCATATATTTT
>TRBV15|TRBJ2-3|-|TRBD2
CATSLLAGATDTQYF
TGTGCCACCAGCCTACTAGCGGGGGCAACAGATACGCAGTATTTT
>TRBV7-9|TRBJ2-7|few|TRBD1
CASSLEETGKSYEQYF
TGTGCCAGCAGCTTAGAGGAGACAGGGAAGTCCTACGAGCAGTACTTC
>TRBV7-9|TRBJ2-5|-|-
CASSIWAGSQETQYF
TGTGCCAGCAGCATTTGGGCCGGCTCCCAAGAGACCCAGTACTTC
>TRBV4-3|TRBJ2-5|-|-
CASSSGLQKTRYF
TGCGCCAGCAGCTCGGGACTTCAGAAGACCCGGTACTTC
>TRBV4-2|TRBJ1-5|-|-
CASSQDLRKRQPQHF
TGTGCCAGCAGCCAAGATTTAAGGAAACGGCAGCCCCAGCATTTT
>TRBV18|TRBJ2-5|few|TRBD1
CASSPLDRLETQYF
TGTGCCAGCTCACCGTTGGACAGGCTTGAGACCCAGTACTTC
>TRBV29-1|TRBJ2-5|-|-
CSGLGTLRETQYF
TGCAGCGGCCTGGGTACGTTGAGGGAGACCCAGTACTTC
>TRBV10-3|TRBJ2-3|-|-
CATSGIPRGDTQYF
TGTGCCACATCCGGGATCCCCCGAGGAGATACGCAGTATTTT
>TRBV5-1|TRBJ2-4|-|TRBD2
CASSKGGGTSNIQYF
TGCGCCAGCAGCAAGGGCGGGGGGACTTCAAACATTCAGTACTTC
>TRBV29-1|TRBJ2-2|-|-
CSVEDGRKNTGELFF
TGCAGCGTTGAAGATGGCAGGAAGAACACCGGGGAGCTGTTTTTT
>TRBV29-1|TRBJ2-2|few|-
CSVSGGHGELFF
TGCAGCGTTTCGGGGGGCCACGGGGAGCTGTTTTTT
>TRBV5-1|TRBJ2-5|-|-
CASSPLQAIQETQYF
TGCGCCAGCAGCCCGTTACAGGCCATCCAAGAGACCCAGTACTTC
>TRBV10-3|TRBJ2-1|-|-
CAISPLSAVSYNEQFF
TGTGCCATCAGTCCCCTCTCGGCAGTCTCCTACAATGAGCAGTTCTTC
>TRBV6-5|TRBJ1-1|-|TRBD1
CASSQGRGRRNTEAFF
TGTGCCAGCAGCCAGGGGAGGGGGCGGAGGAACACTGAAGCTTTCTTT
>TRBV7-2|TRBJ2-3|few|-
CVSSSALYSTWGGSTDTQYF
TGTGTCAGCAGCTCCGCGCTTTATTCAACCTGGGGCGGAAGCACAGATACGCAGTATTTT
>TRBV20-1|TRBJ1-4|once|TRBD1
CSAIDRGREKLFF
TGCAGTGCTATCGACAGGGGGCGAGAAAAACTGTTTTTT
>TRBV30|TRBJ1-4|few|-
CAWSPVGDRGEKLFF
TGTGCCTGGAGTCCCGTCGGGGATAGGGGTGAAAAACTGTTTTTT
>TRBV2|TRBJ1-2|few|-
CASSDLAGITNYGYTF
TGTGCCAGCAGTGACCTCGCGGGGATAACTAACTATGGCTACACCTTC